This T cell receptor (beta chain) was captured by sequencing in a study of siplizumab effects on memory and regulatory T cells. Turning to this clone: Antigen specificity is unknown.

Assay: immunoSEQ multiplex PCR; the TCRdb copy retains only in-frame clones and omits some. The data contain 100,000 or so clones, roughly 94% of them singletons. Germline trimming cut 3 bases from V and 5 bases from J; bases unmatched to any gene: 8. The CDR3 is 16 residues long. Germline V gene data show CDR1 as LNHDA and CDR2 as SQIVND (reference sequence). Study findings and constraints: Sequences below about 10^-5 frequency were poorly captured. As a result, only a minor fraction of alloreactive clones mapped to unstimulated subsets. Treg origin accounted for an average of roughly 64% of mappable alloreactive CD4+ clones with siplizumab and about 30% in controls. Contribution to the alloresponse seemed major for naive T cells, which also seemed more diverse than memory cells.

The sequencing sample was made of non-Treg CD4+ T cells sorted from blood. The chain uses TRBV19 and TRBJ2-1; TRBD2 matches at 9 bases. The receptor's source is a human donor in good health. The CDR3 spells CASSMTRGRGNNEQFF. In nucleotides, the CDR3 is TGTGCCAGTAGTATGACGCGCGGGAGGGGGAACAATGAGCAGTTCTTC.